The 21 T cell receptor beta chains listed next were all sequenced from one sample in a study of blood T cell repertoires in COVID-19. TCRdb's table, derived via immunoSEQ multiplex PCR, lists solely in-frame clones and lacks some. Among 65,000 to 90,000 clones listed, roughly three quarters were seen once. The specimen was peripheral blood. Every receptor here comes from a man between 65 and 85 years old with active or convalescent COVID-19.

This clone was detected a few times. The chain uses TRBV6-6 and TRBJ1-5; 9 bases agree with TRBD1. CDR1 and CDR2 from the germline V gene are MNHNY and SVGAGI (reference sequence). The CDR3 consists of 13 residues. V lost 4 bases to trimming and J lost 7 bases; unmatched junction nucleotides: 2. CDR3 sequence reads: CASSWTGEQPQHF. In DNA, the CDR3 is TGTGCCAGCAGTTGGACAGGGGAACAGCCCCAGCATTTT.

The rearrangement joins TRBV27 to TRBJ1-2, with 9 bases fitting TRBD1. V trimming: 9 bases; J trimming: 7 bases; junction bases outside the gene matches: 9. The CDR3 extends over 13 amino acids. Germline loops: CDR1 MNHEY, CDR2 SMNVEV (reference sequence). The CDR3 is CARPGQGGGGYTF. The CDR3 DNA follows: TGTGCCAGGCCGGGACAGGGCGGTGGTGGCTACACCTTC.

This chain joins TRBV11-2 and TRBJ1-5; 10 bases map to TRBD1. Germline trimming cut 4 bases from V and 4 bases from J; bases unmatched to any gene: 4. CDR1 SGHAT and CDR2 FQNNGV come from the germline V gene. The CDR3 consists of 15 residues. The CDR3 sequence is CASSSTGGRNQPQHF. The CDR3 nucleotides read TGTGCCAGCAGCTCGACAGGGGGCCGGAATCAGCCCCAGCATTTT.

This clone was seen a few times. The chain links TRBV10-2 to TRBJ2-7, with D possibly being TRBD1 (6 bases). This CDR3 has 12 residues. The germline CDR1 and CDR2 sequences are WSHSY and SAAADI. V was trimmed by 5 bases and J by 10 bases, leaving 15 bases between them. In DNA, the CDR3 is TGCGCCAGCAGTCCAGGGGATAGGGGACAGTACTTC. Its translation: CASSPGDRGQYF.

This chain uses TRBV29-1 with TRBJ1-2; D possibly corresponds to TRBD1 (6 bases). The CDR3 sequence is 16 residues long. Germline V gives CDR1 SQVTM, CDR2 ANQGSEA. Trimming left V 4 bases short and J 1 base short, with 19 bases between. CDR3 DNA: TGCAGCGTTGCTAGGACAGCCTCTTCTGTTAACTATGGCTACACCTTC. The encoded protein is CSVARTASSVNYGYTF.

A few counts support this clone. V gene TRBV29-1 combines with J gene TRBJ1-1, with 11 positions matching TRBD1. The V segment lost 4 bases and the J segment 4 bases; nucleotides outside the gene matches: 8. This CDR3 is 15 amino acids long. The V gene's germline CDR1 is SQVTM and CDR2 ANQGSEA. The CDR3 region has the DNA TGCAGCGTTGCGGACAGGGGGCTGGTTAGCACTGAAGCTTTCTTT. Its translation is CSVADRGLVSTEAFF.

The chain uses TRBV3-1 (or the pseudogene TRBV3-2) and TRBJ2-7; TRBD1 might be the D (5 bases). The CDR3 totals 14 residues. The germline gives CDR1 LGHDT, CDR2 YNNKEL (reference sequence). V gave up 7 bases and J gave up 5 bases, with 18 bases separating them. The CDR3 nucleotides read TGTGCCAGCAAATCGTCCAGACAGTCTAACGAGCAGTACTTC. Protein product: CASKSSRQSNEQYF.

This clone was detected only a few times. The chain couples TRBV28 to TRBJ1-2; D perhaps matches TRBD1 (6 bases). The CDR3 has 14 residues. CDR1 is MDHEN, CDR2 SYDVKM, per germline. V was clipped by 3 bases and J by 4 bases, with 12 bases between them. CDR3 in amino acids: CASSLGAAGYGYTF. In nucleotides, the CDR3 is TGTGCCAGCAGTTTGGGGGCAGCAGGCTATGGCTACACCTTC.

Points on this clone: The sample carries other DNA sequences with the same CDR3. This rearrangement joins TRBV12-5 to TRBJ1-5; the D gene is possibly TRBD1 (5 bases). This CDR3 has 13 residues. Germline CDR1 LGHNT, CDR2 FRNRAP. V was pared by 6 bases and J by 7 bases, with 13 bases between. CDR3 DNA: TGTGCTAGTGGCCTTACAGGTAACCAGCCCCAGCATTTT. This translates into CASGLTGNQPQHF.

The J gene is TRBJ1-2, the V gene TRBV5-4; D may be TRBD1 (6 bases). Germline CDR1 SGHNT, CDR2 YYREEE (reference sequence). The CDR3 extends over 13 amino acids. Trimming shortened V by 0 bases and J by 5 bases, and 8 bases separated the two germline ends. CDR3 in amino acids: CASSLDRVYGYTF. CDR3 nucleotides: TGTGCCAGCAGCTTGGACAGGGTATATGGCTACACCTTC.

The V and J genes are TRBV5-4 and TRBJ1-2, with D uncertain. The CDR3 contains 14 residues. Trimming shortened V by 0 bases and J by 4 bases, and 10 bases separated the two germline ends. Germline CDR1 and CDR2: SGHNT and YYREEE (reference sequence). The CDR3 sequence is CASSLGQESYGYTF. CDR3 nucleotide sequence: TGTGCCAGCAGCTTGGGGCAGGAATCCTATGGCTACACCTTC.

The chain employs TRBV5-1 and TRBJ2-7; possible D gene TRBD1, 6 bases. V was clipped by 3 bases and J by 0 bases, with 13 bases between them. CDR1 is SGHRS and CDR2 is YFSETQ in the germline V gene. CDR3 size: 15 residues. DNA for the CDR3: TGCGCCAGCAGCTCGGCCTCACAGGGCTCCTACGAGCAGTACTTC. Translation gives CASSSASQGSYEQYF.

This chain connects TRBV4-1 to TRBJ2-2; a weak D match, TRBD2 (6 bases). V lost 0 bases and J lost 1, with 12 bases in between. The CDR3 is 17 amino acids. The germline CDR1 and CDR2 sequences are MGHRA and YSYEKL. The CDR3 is CASSQESGGWNTGELFF. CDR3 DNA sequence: TGCGCCAGCAGCCAAGAAAGTGGGGGGTGGAACACCGGGGAGCTGTTTTTT.

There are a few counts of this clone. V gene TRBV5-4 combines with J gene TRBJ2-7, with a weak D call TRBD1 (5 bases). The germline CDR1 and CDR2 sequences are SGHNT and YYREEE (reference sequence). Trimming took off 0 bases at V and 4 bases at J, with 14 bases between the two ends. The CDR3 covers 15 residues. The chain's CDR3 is CASSLGRRTSYEQYF. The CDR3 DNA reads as TGTGCCAGCAGCTTGGGACGAAGGACATCTTACGAGCAGTACTTC.

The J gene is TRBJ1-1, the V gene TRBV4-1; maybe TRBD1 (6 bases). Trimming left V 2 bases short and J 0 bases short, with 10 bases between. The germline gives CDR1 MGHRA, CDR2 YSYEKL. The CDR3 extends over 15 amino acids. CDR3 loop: CASSQRGGLNTEAFF. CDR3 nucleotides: TGCGCCAGCAGCCAAAGGGGGGGACTGAACACTGAAGCTTTCTTT.

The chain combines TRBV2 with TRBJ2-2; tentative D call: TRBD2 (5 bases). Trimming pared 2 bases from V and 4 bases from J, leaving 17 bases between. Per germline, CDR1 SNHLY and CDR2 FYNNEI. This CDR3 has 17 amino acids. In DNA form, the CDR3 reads TGTGCCAGCAGTGAACTTTCTAGGGCTAGCCTCACCGGGGAGCTGTTTTTT. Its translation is CASSELSRASLTGELFF.

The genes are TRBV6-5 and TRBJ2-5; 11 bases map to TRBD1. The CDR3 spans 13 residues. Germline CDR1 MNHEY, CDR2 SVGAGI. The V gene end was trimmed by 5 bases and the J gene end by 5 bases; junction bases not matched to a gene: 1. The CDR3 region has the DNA TGTGCCAGCAGTAGGGACAGGGGGGAGACCCAGTACTTC. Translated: CASSRDRGETQYF.

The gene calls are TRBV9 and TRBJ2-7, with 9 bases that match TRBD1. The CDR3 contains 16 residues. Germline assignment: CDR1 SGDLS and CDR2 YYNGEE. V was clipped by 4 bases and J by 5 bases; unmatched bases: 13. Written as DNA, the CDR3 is TGTGCCAGCAGCTCCACCCTGGACAGGGGAAGGAACGAGCAGTACTTC. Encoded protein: CASSSTLDRGRNEQYF.

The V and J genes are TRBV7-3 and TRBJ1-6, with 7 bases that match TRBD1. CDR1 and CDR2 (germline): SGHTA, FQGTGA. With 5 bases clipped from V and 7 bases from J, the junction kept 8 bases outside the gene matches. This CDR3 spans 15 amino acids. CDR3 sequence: CASSKTGTVNSPLHF. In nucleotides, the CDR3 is TGTGCCAGCAGCAAGACAGGGACCGTGAATTCACCCCTCCACTTT.

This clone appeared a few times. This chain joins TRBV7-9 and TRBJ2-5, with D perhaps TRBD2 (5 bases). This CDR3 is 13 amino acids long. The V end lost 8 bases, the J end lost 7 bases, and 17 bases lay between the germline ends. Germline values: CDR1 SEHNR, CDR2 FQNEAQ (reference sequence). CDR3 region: CASAADYIWTQYF. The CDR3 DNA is TGTGCCAGCGCGGCAGACTATATTTGGACCCAGTACTTC.

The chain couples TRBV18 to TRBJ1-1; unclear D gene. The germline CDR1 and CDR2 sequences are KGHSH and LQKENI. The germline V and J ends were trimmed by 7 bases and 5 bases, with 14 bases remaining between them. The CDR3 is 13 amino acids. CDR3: CASLKSQATEAFF. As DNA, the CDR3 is TGTGCCAGCTTGAAGAGTCAAGCGACTGAAGCTTTCTTT.